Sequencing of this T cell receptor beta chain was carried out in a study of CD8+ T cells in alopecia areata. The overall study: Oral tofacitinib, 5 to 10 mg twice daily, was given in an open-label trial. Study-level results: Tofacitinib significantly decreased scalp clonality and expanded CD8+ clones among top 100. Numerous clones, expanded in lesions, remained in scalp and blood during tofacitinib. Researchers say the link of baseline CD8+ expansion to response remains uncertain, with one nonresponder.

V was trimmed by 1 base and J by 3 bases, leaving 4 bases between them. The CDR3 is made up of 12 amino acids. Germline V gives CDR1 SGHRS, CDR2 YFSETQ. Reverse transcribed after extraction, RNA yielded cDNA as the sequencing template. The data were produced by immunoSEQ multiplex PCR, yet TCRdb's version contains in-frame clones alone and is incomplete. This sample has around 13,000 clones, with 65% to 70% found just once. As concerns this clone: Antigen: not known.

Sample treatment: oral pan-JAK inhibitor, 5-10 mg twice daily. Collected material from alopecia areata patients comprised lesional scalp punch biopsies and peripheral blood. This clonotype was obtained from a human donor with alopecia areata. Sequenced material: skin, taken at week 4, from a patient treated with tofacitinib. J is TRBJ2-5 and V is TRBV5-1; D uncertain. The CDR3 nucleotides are TGCGCCAGCAGCTTGACAGAAGAGACCCAGTACTTC. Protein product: CASSLTEETQYF.